This T cell receptor (beta chain) was observed in a study of beta chain features in type 1 diabetes. A single heparinised draw of roughly 100 mL on average was taken per donor. Overall study findings and caveats: Insertion counts at VDJ junctions were lower in type 1 diabetes patients, who also showed more deletions there. In every one of the four CD4+ subsets, TCRB CDR3s were moderately but significantly shorter in Type 1 diabetes patients.

This clone has just a few counts. Its antigen remains unidentified. Trimming cost V 0 bases and J 5 bases, with 13 bases left between them. The CDR3 spans 15 residues. Germline CDR1 and CDR2: MGHRA and YSYEKL. Reverse transcription of all isolated RNA meant that expressed TCRB transcripts were sequenced. Assay: immunoSEQ multiplex PCR; the TCRdb copy retains only in-frame clones and omits some. The sample consists of 100,000 to 150,000 clones, roughly 10% of them appearing once. The V gene is TRBV4-1, the J gene TRBJ1-2; D unresolved. The receptor was derived from a young man with type 1 diabetes. Specimen: central memory CD4+ T cells from blood. Written as DNA, the CDR3 is TGCGCCAGCAGCCAAGATACGGTGAGGGATTATGGCTACACCTTC. Translating gives CASSQDTVRDYGYTF.